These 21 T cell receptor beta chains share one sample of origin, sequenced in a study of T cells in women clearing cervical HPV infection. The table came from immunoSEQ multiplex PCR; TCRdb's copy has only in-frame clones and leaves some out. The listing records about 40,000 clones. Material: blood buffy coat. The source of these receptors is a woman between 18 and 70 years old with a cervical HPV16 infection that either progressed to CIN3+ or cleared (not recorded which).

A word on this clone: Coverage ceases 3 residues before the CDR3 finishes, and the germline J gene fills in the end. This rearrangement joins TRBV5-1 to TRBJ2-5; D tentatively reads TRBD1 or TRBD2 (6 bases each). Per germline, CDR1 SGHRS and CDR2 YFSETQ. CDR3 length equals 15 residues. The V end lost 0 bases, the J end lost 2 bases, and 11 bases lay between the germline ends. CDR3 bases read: TGCGCCAGCAGCTTGGGGAGGGGGATTCAAGAGACC. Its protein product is CASSLGRGIQET. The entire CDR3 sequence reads CASSLGRGIQETQYF.

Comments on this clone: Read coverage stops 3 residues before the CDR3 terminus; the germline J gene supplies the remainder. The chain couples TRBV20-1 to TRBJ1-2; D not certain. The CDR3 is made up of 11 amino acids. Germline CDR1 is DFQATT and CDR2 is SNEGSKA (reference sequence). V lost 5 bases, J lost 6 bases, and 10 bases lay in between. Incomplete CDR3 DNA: TGCAGTGCTGCTCAAGAGCATGGC. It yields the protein CSAAQEHG. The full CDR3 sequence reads CSAAQEHGYTF.

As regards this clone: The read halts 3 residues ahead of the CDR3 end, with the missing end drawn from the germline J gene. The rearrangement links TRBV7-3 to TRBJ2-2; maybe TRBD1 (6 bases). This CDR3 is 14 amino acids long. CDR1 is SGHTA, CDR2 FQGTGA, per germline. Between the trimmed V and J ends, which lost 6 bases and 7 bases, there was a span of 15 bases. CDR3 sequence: CASSRNQGHGELFF. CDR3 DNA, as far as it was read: TGTGCCAGCAGTAGAAACCAGGGGCACGGGGAG.

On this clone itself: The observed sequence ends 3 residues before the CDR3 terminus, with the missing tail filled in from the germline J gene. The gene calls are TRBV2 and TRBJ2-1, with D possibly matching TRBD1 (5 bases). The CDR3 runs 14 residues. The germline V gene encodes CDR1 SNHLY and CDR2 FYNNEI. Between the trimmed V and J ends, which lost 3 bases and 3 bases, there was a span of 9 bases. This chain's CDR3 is CASSDQRGYNEQFF. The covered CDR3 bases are TGTGCCAGCAGTGATCAAAGGGGCTACAATGAG.

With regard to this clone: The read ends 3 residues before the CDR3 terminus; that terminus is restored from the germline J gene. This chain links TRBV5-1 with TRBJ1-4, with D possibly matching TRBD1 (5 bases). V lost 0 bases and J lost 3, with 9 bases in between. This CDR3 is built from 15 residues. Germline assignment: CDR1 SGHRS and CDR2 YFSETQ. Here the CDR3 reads CASSLARQPNEKLFF. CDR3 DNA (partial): TGCGCCAGCAGCTTGGCCAGACAGCCTAATGAAAAA.

The sequenced CDR3 bases are TGTGCCAGCAGTGGAGTCGGGGGAAGAAACATT. Translated: CASSGVGGRNI. The full CDR3 is CASSGVGGRNIQYF. This chain uses TRBV2 with TRBJ2-4; D might be TRBD2 (6 bases). The read ends 3 residues shy of where the CDR3 ends; the end is completed using the germline J gene. Between the trimmed V and J ends, which lost 4 bases and 6 bases, there was a span of 13 bases. Per the germline V gene, CDR1 is SNHLY and CDR2 is FYNNEI. The CDR3 runs to 14 residues.

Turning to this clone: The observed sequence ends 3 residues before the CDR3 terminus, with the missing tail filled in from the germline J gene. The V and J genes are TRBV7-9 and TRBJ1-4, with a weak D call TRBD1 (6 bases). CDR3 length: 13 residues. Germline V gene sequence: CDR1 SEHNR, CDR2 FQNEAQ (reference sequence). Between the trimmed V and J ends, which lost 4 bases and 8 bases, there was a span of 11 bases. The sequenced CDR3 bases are TGTGCCAGCAGCTCGGACAGCCACGAAAAA. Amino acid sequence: CASSSDSHEK. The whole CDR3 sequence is CASSSDSHEKLFF.

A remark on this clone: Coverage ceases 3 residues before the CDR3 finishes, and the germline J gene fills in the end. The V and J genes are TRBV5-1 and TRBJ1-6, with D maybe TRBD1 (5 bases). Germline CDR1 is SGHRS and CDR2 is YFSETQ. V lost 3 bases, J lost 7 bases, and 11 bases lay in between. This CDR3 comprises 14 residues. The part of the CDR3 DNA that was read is TGCGCCAGCAGCTCTCCGGGGGACAATTCACCC. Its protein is CASSSPGDNSP. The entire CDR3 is CASSSPGDNSPLHF.

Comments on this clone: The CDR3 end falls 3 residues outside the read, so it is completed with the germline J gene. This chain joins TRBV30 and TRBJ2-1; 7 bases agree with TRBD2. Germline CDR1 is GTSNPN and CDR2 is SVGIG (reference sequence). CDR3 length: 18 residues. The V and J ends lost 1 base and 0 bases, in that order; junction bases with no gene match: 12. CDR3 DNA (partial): TGTGCCTGGAGTGCGCTAGCGGCTATAGCGAGCTCCTACAATGAG. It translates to CAWSALAAIASSYNE. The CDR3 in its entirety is CAWSALAAIASSYNEQFF.

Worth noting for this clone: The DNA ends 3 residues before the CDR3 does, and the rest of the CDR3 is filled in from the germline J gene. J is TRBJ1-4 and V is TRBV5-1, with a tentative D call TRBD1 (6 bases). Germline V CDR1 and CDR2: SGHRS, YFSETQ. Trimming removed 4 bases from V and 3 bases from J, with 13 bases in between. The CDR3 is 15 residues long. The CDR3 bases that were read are TGCGCCAGCAGCCCCCAGGGGCTACCTAATGAAAAA. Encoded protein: CASSPQGLPNEK. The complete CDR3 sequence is CASSPQGLPNEKLFF.

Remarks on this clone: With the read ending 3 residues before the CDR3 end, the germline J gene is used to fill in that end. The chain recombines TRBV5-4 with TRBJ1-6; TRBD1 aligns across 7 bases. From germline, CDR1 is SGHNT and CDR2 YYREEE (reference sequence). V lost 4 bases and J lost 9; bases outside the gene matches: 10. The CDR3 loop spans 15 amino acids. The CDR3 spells CASSTGGGAGSPLHF. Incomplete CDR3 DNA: TGTGCCAGCAGCACTGGAGGGGGCGCGGGTTCACCC.

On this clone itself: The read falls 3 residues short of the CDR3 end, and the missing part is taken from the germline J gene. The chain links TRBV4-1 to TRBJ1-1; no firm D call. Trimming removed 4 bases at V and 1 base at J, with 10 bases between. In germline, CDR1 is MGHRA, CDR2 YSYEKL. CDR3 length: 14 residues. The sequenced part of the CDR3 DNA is TGCGCCAGCAGCCGGGCACCCCAGAACACTGAA. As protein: CASSRAPQNTE. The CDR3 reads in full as CASSRAPQNTEAFF.

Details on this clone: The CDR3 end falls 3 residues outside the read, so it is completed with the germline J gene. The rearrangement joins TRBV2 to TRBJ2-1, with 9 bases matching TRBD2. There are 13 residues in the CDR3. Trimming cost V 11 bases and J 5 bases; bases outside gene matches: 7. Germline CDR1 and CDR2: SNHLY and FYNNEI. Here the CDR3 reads CASKSSGDNEQFF. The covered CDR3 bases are TGTGCCTCAAAGTCTAGCGGGGACAATGAG.

The sequenced part of the CDR3 DNA is TGTGCCAGCAGTGAAGACATCAACACTGAA. As protein: CASSEDINTE. The whole CDR3 region reads CASSEDINTEAFF. The chain carries TRBV2 and TRBJ1-1; D ambiguous. The read halts 3 residues ahead of the CDR3 end, with the missing end drawn from the germline J gene. This CDR3 has 13 residues. Germline V gives CDR1 SNHLY, CDR2 FYNNEI. V lost 1 base and J 2 bases, leaving 5 bases between the germline ends.

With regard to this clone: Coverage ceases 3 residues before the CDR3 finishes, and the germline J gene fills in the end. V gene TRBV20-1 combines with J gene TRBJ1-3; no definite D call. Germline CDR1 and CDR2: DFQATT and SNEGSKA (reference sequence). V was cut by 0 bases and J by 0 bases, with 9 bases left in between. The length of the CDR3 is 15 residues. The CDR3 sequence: CSARDVAISGNTIYF. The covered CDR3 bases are TGCAGTGCTAGAGATGTGGCCATCTCTGGAAACACC.

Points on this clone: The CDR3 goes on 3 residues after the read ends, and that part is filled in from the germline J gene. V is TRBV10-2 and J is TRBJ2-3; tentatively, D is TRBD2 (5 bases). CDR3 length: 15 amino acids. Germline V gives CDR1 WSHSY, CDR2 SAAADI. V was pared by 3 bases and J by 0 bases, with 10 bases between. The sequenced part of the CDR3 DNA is TGCGCCAGCAGTGACCTTAAGCGGAGCACAGATACG. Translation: CASSDLKRSTDT. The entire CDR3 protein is CASSDLKRSTDTQYF.

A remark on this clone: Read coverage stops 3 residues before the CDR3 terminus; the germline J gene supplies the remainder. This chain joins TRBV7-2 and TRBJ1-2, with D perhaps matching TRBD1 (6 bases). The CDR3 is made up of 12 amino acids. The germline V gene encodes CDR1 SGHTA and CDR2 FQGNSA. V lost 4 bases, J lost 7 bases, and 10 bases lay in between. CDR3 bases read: TGTGCCAGCAGCTCGGACAGATTTGGC. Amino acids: CASSSDRFG. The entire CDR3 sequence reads CASSSDRFGYTF.

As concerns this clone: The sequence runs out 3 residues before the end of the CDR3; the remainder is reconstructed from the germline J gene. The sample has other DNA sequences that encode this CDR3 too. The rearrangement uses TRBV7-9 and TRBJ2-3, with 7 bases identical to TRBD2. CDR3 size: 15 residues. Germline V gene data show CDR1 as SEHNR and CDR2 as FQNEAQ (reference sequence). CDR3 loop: CASSSPLGLSLTQYF. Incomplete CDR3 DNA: TGTGCCAGCAGCTCCCCCTTGGGACTATCTTTAACG.

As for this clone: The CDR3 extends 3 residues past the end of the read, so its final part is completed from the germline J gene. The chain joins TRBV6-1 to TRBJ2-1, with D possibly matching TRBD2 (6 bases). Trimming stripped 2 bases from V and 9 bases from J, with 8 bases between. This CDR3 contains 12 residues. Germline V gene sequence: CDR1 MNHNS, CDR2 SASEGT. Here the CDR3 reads CASSERGSEQFF. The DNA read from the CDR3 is TGTGCCAGCAGTGAACGGGGGAGTGAG.

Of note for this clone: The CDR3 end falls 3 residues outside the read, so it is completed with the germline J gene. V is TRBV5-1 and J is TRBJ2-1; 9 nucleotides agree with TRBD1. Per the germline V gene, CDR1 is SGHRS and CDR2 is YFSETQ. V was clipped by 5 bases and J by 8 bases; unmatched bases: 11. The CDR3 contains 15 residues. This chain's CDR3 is CASSEQGAAIDEQFF. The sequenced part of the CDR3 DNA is TGCGCCAGCAGTGAACAGGGGGCTGCTATCGATGAG.

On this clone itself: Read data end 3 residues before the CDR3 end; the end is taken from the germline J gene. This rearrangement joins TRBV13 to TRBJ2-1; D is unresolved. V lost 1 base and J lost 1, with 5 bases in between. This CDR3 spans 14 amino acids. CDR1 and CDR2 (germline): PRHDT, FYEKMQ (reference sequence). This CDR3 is CASSLEPSYNEQFF. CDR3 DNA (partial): TGTGCCAGCAGCTTAGAGCCTTCCTACAATGAG.